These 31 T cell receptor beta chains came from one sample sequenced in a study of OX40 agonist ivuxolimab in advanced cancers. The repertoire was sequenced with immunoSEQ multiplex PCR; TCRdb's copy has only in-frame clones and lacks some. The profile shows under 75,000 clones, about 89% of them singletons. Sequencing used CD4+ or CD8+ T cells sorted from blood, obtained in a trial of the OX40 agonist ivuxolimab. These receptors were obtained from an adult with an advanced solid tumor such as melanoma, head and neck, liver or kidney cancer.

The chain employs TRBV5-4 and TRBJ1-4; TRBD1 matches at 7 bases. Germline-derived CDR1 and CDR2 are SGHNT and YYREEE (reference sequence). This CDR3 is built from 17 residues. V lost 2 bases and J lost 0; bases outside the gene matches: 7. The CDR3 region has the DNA TGTGCCAGCAGCTTTTCCCGGGACAGCGCAACTAATGAAAAACTGTTTTTT. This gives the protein CASSFSRDSATNEKLFF.

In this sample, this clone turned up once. CDR3 amino acids: CASSPSWLGNTIYF. The CDR3 coding sequence is TGTGCCAGCAGTCCCTCGTGGCTTGGAAACACCATATATTTT. The chain couples TRBV27 to TRBJ1-3; D call uncertain. With 5 bases removed from V and 3 bases from J, the gap between germline ends came to 11 bases. Germline CDR1 is MNHEY and CDR2 is SMNVEV (reference sequence). The CDR3 runs to 14 residues.

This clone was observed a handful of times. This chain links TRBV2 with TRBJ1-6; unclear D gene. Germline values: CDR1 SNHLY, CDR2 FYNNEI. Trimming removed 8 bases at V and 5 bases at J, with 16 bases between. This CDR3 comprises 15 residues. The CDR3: CASLTLGTDNSPLHF. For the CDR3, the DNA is TGTGCCAGCTTGACGTTAGGAACGGATAATTCACCCCTCCACTTT.

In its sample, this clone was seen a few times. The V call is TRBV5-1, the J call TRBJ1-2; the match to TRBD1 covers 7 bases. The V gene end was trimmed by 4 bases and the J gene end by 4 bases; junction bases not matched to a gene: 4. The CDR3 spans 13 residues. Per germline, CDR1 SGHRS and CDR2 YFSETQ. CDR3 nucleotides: TGCGCCAGCAGCCGAGGGGGCGGCTATGGCTACACCTTC. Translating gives CASSRGGGYGYTF.

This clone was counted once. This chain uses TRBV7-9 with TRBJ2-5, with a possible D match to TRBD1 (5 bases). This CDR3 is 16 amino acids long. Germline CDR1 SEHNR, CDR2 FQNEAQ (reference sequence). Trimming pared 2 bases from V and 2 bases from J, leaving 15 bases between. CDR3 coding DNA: TGTGCCAGCAGCTTAAAGTTCGAGACAGAACAAGAGACCCAGTACTTC. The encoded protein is CASSLKFETEQETQYF.

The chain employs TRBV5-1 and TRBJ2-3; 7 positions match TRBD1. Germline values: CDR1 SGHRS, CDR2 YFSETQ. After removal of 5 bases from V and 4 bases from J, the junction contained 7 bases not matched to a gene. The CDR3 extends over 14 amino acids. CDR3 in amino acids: CASRNRGLADTQYF. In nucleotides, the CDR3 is TGCGCCAGCAGAAACAGGGGTTTGGCAGATACGCAGTATTTT. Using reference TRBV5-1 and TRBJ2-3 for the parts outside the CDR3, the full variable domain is KAGVTQTPRYLIKTRGQQVTLSCSPISGHRSVSWYQQTPGQGLQFLFEYFSETQRNKGNFPGRFSGRQFSNSRSEMNVSTLELGDSALYLCASRNRGLADTQYFGPGTRLTVL.

The CDR3 sequence is CASSLSGQGSGNTIYF. The CDR3 DNA is TGTGCCAGCAGTTTATCGGGACAGGGCTCTGGAAACACCATATATTTT. The V gene is TRBV27, the J gene TRBJ1-3; 9 bases map to TRBD1. Germline V gene data show CDR1 as MNHEY and CDR2 as SMNVEV (reference sequence). The CDR3 has 16 residues. Losses at the gene ends were 0 bases for V and 0 bases for J; bases not matched to a gene: 0.

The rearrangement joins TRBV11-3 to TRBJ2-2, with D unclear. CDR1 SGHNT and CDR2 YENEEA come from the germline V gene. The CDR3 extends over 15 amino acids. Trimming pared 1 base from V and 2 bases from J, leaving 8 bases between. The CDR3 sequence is CASSLGSSNTGELFF. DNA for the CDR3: TGTGCCAGCAGCTTAGGTTCCTCCAACACCGGGGAGCTGTTTTTT.

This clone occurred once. CDR3 nucleotide sequence: TGCGCCAGCAGCCTCGGGACTAGCGGGGGGGCCAGGGAGACCCAGTACTTC. It encodes CASSLGTSGGARETQYF. The rearrangement uses TRBV5-1 and TRBJ2-5, with 16 bases identical to TRBD2. V lost 4 bases to trimming and J lost 5 bases; unmatched junction nucleotides: 8. The CDR3 runs to 17 residues. Germline CDR1 SGHRS, CDR2 YFSETQ.

This CDR3 is CASSQGVRGSGTDTQYF. In DNA, the CDR3 is TGTGCCAGCAGCCAAGGAGTCAGGGGCTCGGGCACAGATACGCAGTATTTT. This rearrangement joins TRBV4-2 to TRBJ2-3; D is possibly TRBD1 (6 bases). CDR1 LGHNA and CDR2 YNFKEQ come from the germline V gene. Deletions cut 1 base from V and 1 base from J, with 15 bases between. This CDR3 region has 17 residues.

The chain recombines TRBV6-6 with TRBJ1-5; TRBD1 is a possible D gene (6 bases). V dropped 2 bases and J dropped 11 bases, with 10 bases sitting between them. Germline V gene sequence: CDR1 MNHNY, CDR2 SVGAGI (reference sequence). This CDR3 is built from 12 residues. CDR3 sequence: CASSYGGRAQHF. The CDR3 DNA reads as TGTGCCAGCAGTTACGGGGGCAGGGCCCAGCATTTT.

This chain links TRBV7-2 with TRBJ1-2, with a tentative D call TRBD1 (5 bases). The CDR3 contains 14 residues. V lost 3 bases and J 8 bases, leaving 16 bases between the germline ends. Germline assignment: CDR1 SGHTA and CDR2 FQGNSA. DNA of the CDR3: TGTGCCAGCAGCTTCCCCACGGGAGGGGACGGCTACACCTTC. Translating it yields CASSFPTGGDGYTF.

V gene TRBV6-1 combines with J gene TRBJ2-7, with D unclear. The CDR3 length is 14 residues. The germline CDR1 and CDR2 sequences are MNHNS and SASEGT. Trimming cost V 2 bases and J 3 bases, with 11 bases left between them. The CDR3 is CASSEHGPNYEQYF. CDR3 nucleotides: TGTGCCAGCAGTGAACATGGACCTAACTACGAGCAGTACTTC.

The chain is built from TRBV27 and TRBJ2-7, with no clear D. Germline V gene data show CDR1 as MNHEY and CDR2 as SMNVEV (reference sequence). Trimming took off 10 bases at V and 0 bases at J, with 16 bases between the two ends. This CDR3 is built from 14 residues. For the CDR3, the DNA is TGTGCCACGGCAAGTTACGGCCCCTCCTACGAGCAGTACTTC. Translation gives CATASYGPSYEQYF.

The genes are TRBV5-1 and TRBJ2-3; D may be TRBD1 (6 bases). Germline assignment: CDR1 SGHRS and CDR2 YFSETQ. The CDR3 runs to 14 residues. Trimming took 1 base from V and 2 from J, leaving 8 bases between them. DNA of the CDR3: TGCGCCAGCAGCTTGACAGGGACCACAGATACGCAGTATTTT. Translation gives CASSLTGTTDTQYF.

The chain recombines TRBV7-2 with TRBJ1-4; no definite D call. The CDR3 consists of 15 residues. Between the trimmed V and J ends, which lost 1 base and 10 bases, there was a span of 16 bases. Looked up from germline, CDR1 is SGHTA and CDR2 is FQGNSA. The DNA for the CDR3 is TGTGCCAGCAGCTTAGTGCTTGACCGGGCAGGAAAACTGTTTTTT. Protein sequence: CASSLVLDRAGKLFF.

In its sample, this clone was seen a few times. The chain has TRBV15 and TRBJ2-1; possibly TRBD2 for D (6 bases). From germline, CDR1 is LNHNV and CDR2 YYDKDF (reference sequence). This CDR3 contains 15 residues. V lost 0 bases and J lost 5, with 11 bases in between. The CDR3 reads CATSRDSRGHNEQFF. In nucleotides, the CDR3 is TGTGCCACCAGCAGAGACTCGCGGGGACACAATGAGCAGTTCTTC.

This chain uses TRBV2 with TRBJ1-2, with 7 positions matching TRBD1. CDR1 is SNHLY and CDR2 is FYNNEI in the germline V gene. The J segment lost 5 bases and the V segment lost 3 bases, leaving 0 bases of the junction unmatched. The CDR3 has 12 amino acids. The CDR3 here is CASSETGYGYTF. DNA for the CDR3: TGTGCCAGCAGTGAGACAGGGTATGGCTACACCTTC.

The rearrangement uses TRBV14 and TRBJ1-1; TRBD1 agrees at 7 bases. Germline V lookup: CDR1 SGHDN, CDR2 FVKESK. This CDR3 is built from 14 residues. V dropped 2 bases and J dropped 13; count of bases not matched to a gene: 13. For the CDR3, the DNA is TGTGCCAGCAGCCAACGGGAAGGCAACGGACAGGATTTCTTT. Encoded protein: CASSQREGNGQDFF. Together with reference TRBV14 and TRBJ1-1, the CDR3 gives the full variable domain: EAGVTQFPSHSVIEKGQTVTLRCDPISGHDNLYWYRRVMGKEIKFLLHFVKESKQDESGMPNNRFLAERTGGTYSTLKVQPAELEDSGVYFCASSQREGNGQDFFGQGTRLTVV.

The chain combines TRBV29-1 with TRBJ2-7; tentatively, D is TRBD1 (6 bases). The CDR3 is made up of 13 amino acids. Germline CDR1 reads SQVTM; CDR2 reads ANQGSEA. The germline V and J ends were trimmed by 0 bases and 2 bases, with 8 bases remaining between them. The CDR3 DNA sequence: TGCAGCGTTGAAGAGGCAGGGGCCTACGAGCAGTACTTC. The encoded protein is CSVEEAGAYEQYF.

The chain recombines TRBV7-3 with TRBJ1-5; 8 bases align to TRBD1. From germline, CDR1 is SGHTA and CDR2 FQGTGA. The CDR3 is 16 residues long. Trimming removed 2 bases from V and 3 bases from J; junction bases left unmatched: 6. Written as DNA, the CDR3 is TGTGCCAGCAGCTTAGACAGGGGACCCCTCAATCAGCCCCAGCATTTT. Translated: CASSLDRGPLNQPQHF.

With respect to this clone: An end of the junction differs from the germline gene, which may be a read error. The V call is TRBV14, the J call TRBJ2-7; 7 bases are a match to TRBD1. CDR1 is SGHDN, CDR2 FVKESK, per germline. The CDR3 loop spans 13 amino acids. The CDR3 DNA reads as TGTGCCAGCAGCCGGTCGGGACAGCCCAAAACCGGCTTC. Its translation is CASSRSGQPKTGF.

CDR3 coding DNA: TGCGCCAGCAGCTTGGAAGGCTATGGCTACACCTTC. It translates to CASSLEGYGYTF. The chain combines TRBV5-1 with TRBJ1-2; D is undetermined. V was shortened by 0 bases and J by 4 bases, with 4 bases between the two germline ends. The CDR3 is 12 residues long. Germline V gene data show CDR1 as SGHRS and CDR2 as YFSETQ.

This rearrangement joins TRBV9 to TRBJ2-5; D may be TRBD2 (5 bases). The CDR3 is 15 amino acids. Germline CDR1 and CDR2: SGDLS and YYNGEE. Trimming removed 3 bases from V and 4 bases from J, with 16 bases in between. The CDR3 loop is CASSAGVSRGETQYF. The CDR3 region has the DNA TGTGCCAGCAGCGCCGGGGTTTCACGGGGAGAGACCCAGTACTTC.

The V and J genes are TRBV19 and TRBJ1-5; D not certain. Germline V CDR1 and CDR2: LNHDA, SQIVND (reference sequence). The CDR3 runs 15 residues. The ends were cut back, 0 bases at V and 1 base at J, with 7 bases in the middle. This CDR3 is CASSIEGLSNQPQHF. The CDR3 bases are TGTGCCAGTAGTATAGAGGGGTTGAGCAATCAGCCCCAGCATTTT.

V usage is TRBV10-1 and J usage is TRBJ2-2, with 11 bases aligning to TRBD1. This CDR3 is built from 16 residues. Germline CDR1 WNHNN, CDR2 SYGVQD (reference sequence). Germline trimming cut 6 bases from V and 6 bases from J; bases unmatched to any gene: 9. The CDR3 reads CASSSTGTGGSGELFF. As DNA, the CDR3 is TGCGCCAGCAGCTCAACCGGGACAGGGGGGTCCGGGGAGCTGTTTTTT.

This CDR3 reads CASSLELAGGPTDTQYF. For the CDR3, the DNA is TGCGCCAGCAGCTTGGAGCTAGCGGGAGGGCCCACAGATACGCAGTATTTT. The chain employs TRBV5-1 and TRBJ2-3, with 12 bases fitting TRBD2. Per the germline V gene, CDR1 is SGHRS and CDR2 is YFSETQ. This CDR3 has 17 amino acids. J gave up 2 bases and V 0 bases, and 4 bases lay outside the gene matches.

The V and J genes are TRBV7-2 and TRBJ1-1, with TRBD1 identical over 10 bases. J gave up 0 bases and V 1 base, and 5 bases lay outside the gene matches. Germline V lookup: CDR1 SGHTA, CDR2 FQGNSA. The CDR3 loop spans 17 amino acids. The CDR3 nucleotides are TGTGCCAGCAGCTTAGGGGACAGGGGACAGTTGAACACTGAAGCTTTCTTT. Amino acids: CASSLGDRGQLNTEAFF.

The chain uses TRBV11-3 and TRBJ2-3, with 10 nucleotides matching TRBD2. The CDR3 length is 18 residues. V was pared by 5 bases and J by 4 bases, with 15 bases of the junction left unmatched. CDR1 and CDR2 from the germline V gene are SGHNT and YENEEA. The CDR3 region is CASSPPGGAGGPSDTQYF. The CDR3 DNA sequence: TGTGCCAGCAGCCCTCCGGGGGGAGCGGGAGGGCCGTCAGATACGCAGTATTTT.

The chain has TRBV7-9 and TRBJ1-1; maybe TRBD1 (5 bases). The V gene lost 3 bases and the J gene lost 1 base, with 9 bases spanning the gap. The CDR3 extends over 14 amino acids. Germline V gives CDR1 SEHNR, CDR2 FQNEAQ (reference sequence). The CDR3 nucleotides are TGTGCCAGCAGCTTCCACGGGGCGAACACTGAAGCTTTCTTT. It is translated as CASSFHGANTEAFF.

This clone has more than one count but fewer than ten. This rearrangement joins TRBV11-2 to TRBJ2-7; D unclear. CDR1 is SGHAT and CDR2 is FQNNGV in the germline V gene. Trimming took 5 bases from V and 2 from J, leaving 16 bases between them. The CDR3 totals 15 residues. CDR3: CASSQSPSIAYEQYF. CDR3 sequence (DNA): TGTGCCAGCAGCCAGTCCCCCAGTATCGCCTACGAGCAGTACTTC.